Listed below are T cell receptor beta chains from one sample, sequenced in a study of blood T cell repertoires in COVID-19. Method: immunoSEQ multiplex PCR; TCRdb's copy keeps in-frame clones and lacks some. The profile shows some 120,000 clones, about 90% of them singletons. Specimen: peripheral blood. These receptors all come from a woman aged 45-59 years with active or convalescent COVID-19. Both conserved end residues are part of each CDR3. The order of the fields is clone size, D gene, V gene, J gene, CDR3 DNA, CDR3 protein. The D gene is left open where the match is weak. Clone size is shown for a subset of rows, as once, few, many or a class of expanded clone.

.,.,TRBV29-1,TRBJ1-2,TGCAGCGTTGAAGAAACTGTGCAGGGGAAAGGATATGGCTACACCTTC,CSVEETVQGKGYGYTF
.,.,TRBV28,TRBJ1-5,TGTGCCAGCAGAGACAGGTTCTGGGCTCAGCCCCAGCATTTT,CASRDRFWAQPQHF
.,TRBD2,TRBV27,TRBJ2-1,TGTGCCAGCAGTTTTGGACTAGCGGGAGCTGGTGAGCAGTTCTTC,CASSFGLAGAGEQFF
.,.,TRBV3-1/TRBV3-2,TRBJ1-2,TGTGCCAGCAGCCAAGGTCGGTCCGGCTACACCTTC,CASSQGRSGYTF
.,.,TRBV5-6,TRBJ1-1,TGTGCCAGCAGCTTGGGTGGGGGGACTGAAGCTTTCTTT,CASSLGGGTEAFF
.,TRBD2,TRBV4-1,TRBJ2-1,TGCGCCAGCAGCCTAAGCGCACTAGCGGCGCTAAATGAGCAGTTCTTC,CASSLSALAALNEQFF
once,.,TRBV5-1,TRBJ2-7,TGCGCCAGCAGCTCCCTTGACAGTGTTAACTACGAGCAGTACTTC,CASSSLDSVNYEQYF
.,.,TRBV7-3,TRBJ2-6,TGTGCCAGCAGCTTAGGGCAATACTCTGGGGCCAACGTCCTGACTTTC,CASSLGQYSGANVLTF
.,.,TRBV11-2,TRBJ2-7,TGTGCCAGCAGCTTAGAGGTTCCAGCGGTCTACGAGCAGTACTTC,CASSLEVPAVYEQYF
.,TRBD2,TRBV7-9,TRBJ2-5,TGTGCCAGCAGCCTCCTAGCGGGGGGCCAAGAGACCCAGTACTTC,CASSLLAGGQETQYF
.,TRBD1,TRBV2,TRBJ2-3,TGTGCCAGCAGGGAGGACAGGGATTATGATACGCAGTATTTT,CASREDRDYDTQYF
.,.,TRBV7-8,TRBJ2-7,TGTGCCAGCAGCTTATCCGGCTCCTACGAGCAGTACTTC,CASSLSGSYEQYF
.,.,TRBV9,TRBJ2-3,TGTGCCAGCAGCCCAGAAATCACAGATACGCAGTATTTT,CASSPEITDTQYF
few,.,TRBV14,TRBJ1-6,TGTGCCAGCAGTGTTTTGCAGGGCTATAATTCACCCCTCCACTTT,CASSVLQGYNSPLHF
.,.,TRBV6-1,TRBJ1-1,TGTGCCAGCAGTGAAATCGGGGGGAACACTGAAGCTTTCTTT,CASSEIGGNTEAFF
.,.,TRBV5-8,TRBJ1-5,TGTGCCAGCAGCTTGAGTACAGGGCACCCCAATCAGCCCCAGCATTTT,CASSLSTGHPNQPQHF